These 22 T cell receptor beta chains were sequenced from one sample in a study of shared T cell receptors in the human thymus. Here immunoSEQ multiplex PCR was the method, and the copy in TCRdb shows in-frame clones only, minus some. Among approximately 730,000 clones listed, 80% to 90% were seen once. These sequences were also reported in another study, on human thymus T cells.

The sample was thymocytes. Receptors were obtained from a girl under three years old with a congenital heart defect.

V usage is TRBV5-1 and J usage is TRBJ2-6; 10 nucleotides line up with TRBD1. V trimming: 4 bases; J trimming: 0 bases; junction bases outside the gene matches: 10. Germline CDR1 and CDR2: SGHRS and YFSETQ. CDR3 length: 19 residues. The CDR3 nucleotides are TGCGCCAGCAGCCCAGGACAGGGGGATTACCTCTCTGGGGCCAACGTCCTGACTTTC. Protein: CASSPGQGDYLSGANVLTF.

V usage is TRBV11-2 and J usage is TRBJ1-2; no firm D call. The CDR3 is 15 amino acids. Trimming pared 5 bases from V and 1 base from J, leaving 14 bases between. Germline loops: CDR1 SGHAT, CDR2 FQNNGV. DNA of the CDR3: TGTGCCAGCAGCACTAGGGAGAGAAATAACTATGGCTACACCTTC. Encoded protein: CASSTRERNNYGYTF.

J is TRBJ1-2 and V is TRBV9, with a tentative D call TRBD1 (6 bases). Germline lookup yields CDR1 SGDLS and CDR2 YYNGEE. V gave up 4 bases and J gave up 5 bases, with 18 bases separating them. The CDR3 runs to 15 residues. For the CDR3, the DNA is TGTGCCAGCAGCCCCCAGGGGTCAGAATATTATGGCTACACCTTC. It codes for CASSPQGSEYYGYTF.

The chain combines TRBV5-1 with TRBJ2-2; 8 nucleotides line up with TRBD2. The CDR3 is made up of 16 amino acids. The trim removed 3 bases at V and 4 bases at J, leaving 8 bases unmatched. Germline V CDR1 and CDR2: SGHRS, YFSETQ. The DNA for the CDR3 is TGCGCCAGCAGCTCGCTGGCGGGGGGAATCACCGGGGAGCTGTTTTTT. This encodes CASSSLAGGITGELFF.

The rearrangement joins TRBV6-5 to TRBJ1-2, with TRBD1 matching over 7 bases. With V trimmed by 6 bases and J by 7 bases, 8 bases remained unmatched. Germline V CDR1 and CDR2: MNHEY, SVGAGI. This CDR3 contains 13 residues. In nucleotides, the CDR3 is TGTGCCAGCAGCTACAAAGCAGGGGGTGGCTACACCTTC. This encodes CASSYKAGGGYTF.

The rearrangement uses TRBV7-6 and TRBJ1-4, with 7 bases identical to TRBD1. The CDR3 is made up of 18 amino acids. Germline lookup yields CDR1 SGHVS and CDR2 FNYEAQ. J was trimmed by 0 bases and V by 5 bases; bases with no gene match: 12. CDR3 sequence: CASSPSSRGTATNEKLFF. DNA for the CDR3: TGTGCCAGCAGCCCTTCCTCCCGGGGGACAGCAACTAATGAAAAACTGTTTTTT.

This sequence joins TRBV6-5 and TRBJ2-3, with 7 nucleotides matching TRBD1. The germline gives CDR1 MNHEY, CDR2 SVGAGI. The CDR3 has 15 amino acids. V was pared by 2 bases and J by 2 bases, with 4 bases of the junction left unmatched. The CDR3 loop reads CASSYGTALTDTQYF. DNA for the CDR3: TGTGCCAGCAGTTACGGGACAGCCCTCACAGATACGCAGTATTTT.

CDR3 nucleotide sequence: TGTGCCAGCAGCTTGGCCATCGGAGCCGGGGGAGTGGACGGAGGGACCCAGTACTTC. It encodes CASSLAIGAGGVDGGTQYF. The chain joins TRBV5-8 to TRBJ2-5; weak D call: TRBD2 (6 bases). The germline V gene has CDR1 SGHTS and CDR2 YDEGEE. Trimming took off 0 bases at V and 7 bases at J, with 28 bases between the two ends. The CDR3 is 19 residues long.

The V call is TRBV5-1, the J call TRBJ1-6; D is perhaps TRBD1 (6 bases). The germline V gene encodes CDR1 SGHRS and CDR2 YFSETQ. V was cut by 0 bases and J by 3 bases, with 10 bases left in between. The CDR3 runs to 16 residues. CDR3 nucleotides: TGCGCCAGCAGCTTGGTAGTCAGGGGCTATAATTCACCCCTCCACTTT. Translation: CASSLVVRGYNSPLHF.

The chain is built from TRBV11-2 and TRBJ1-1; 8 nucleotides match TRBD1. V dropped 5 bases and J dropped 2; count of bases not matched to a gene: 7. CDR1 is SGHAT and CDR2 is FQNNGV in the germline V gene. The CDR3 is made up of 15 amino acids. The CDR3 DNA sequence: TGTGCCAGCAGCGGGCGGACAGGGCATAACACTGAAGCTTTCTTT. Protein: CASSGRTGHNTEAFF.

The table lists this clone with a count of one. J is TRBJ1-1 and V is TRBV6-5; D perhaps matches TRBD1 (6 bases). V was cut by 8 bases and J by 5 bases, with 18 bases left in between. The germline gives CDR1 MNHEY, CDR2 SVGAGI. This CDR3 region has 14 residues. The CDR3 nucleotides read TGTGCCAGCTTTACAGGGAAGACGGGAACTGAAGCTTTCTTT. Amino acid sequence: CASFTGKTGTEAFF.

The chain links TRBV7-2 to TRBJ1-1, with TRBD1 identical over 8 bases. The germline V gene has CDR1 SGHTA and CDR2 FQGNSA. The CDR3 extends over 13 amino acids. Unmatched junction bases numbered 4, after V lost 3 bases and J lost 7 bases. The CDR3 DNA is TGTGCCAGCAGCTTGGACAGGGTGTTTGAAGCTTTCTTT. It encodes CASSLDRVFEAFF.

A few counts support this clone. The chain joins TRBV28 to TRBJ1-1, with D hard to call. Trimming removed 10 bases at V and 1 base at J, with 13 bases between. Per the germline V gene, CDR1 is MDHEN and CDR2 is SYDVKM. This CDR3 spans 13 amino acids. Written as DNA, the CDR3 is TGTGCCACCTTACTAGACACGAACACTGAAGCTTTCTTT. Its translation is CATLLDTNTEAFF.

The sample holds a few counts of this clone. The chain uses TRBV7-9 and TRBJ1-3; tentatively, D is TRBD1 (6 bases). The germline V and J ends were trimmed by 4 bases and 3 bases, with 19 bases remaining between them. CDR1 and CDR2 from the germline V gene are SEHNR and FQNEAQ (reference sequence). The CDR3 sequence is 17 residues long. CDR3 DNA sequence: TGTGCCAGCAGCTATGTAACAGGGACAAGGGGTGGAAACACCATATATTTT. Translated, it gives CASSYVTGTRGGNTIYF.

This clone has just one count. The chain combines TRBV5-1 with TRBJ2-2, with a possible D match to TRBD2 (6 bases). CDR3 size: 17 residues. Trimming removed 3 bases from V and 5 bases from J, with 20 bases in between. Germline V gene sequence: CDR1 SGHRS, CDR2 YFSETQ. CDR3: CASSSGWWRVDTGELFF. For the CDR3, the DNA is TGCGCCAGCAGCTCCGGATGGTGGAGGGTGGATACCGGGGAGCTGTTTTTT.

This chain connects TRBV15 to TRBJ2-1; TRBD2 agrees at 15 bases. Trimming at V came to 5 bases and at J to 10 bases, leaving 6 bases not matched to a gene. CDR3 length equals 15 residues. Per the germline V gene, CDR1 is LNHNV and CDR2 is YYDKDF (reference sequence). The CDR3 reads CATSGGLAGGQEQFF. In nucleotides, the CDR3 is TGTGCCACCAGCGGAGGACTAGCGGGGGGGCAGGAGCAGTTCTTC.

The CDR3 sequence is CASSQGLLLRFYNEQFF. CDR3 bases: TGCGCCAGCAGCCAAGGTCTACTTCTGAGGTTCTACAATGAGCAGTTCTTC. This sequence joins TRBV4-3 and TRBJ2-1; D gene unclear. Trimming cost V 1 base and J 3 bases, with 16 bases left between them. The CDR3 length is 17 residues. Per germline, CDR1 LGHNA and CDR2 YSLEER.

The CDR3 protein is CASSSPSLDRVDQPQHF. CDR3 bases: TGTGCCAGCAGTTCCCCCTCTCTGGACAGGGTGGATCAGCCCCAGCATTTT. The V gene is TRBV27, the J gene TRBJ1-5, with 8 bases aligning to TRBD1. V dropped 4 bases and J dropped 5; count of bases not matched to a gene: 13. Germline loops: CDR1 MNHEY, CDR2 SMNVEV (reference sequence). This CDR3 has 17 residues.

This chain joins TRBV2 and TRBJ1-4, with unresolved D. Germline V gene data show CDR1 as SNHLY and CDR2 as FYNNEI. Trimming stripped 4 bases from V and 0 bases from J, with 6 bases between. The CDR3 consists of 14 residues. In DNA, the CDR3 is TGTGCCAGCAGTGGGCCATCAACTAATGAAAAACTGTTTTTT. This sequence encodes CASSGPSTNEKLFF.

The V call is TRBV6-1, the J call TRBJ1-5, with TRBD1 matching over 8 bases. J lost 1 base, V lost 6 bases, and 2 bases had no gene match. The germline V gene has CDR1 MNHNS and CDR2 SASEGT. The CDR3 has 14 residues. CDR3 sequence (DNA): TGTGCCAGCAGACACAGGGGGAGCAATCAGCCCCAGCATTTT. Protein product: CASRHRGSNQPQHF.

The chain combines TRBV4-3 with TRBJ1-2, with 7 positions matching TRBD1. From germline, CDR1 is LGHNA and CDR2 YSLEER. The junction had 8 bases not matched to a gene; V was cut back by 5 bases and J by 5 bases. CDR3 length equals 14 residues. CDR3 nucleotides: TGCGCCAGCAGCGGACAGGCAGGGGCATATGGCTACACCTTC. It codes for CASSGQAGAYGYTF.

This rearrangement joins TRBV5-4 to TRBJ1-2, with a tentative D call TRBD1 (6 bases). The V gene lost 4 bases and the J gene lost 3 bases, with 16 bases spanning the gap. Germline V gene sequence: CDR1 SGHNT, CDR2 YYREEE (reference sequence). The CDR3 extends over 15 amino acids. CDR3 amino acids: CASSPRVGADYGYTF. In nucleotides, the CDR3 is TGTGCCAGCAGCCCTAGGGTGGGGGCTGACTATGGCTACACCTTC.